This TCR beta chain came from a study of post-analysis software for immune sequencing data. Overall study context: Included courses were relapsing-remitting and secondary progressive multiple sclerosis; progressive-relapsing multiple sclerosis was also included.

Of note for this clonotype: Antigen: not known.

Unique molecular identifiers were built into the TCR beta cDNA libraries. In TCRdb, the PCR reads were re-called with MiXCR into one record per CDR3 protein. Of roughly 410,000 distinct CDR3 sequences in the sample, less than 40% were seen once. General observations from the study: In patients, about 5 TRBV segments were more frequent than in controls, with TRBV5-6, TRBV5-1 and TRBV20-1 among them.

Trimming took 2 bases from V and 1 from J, leaving 19 bases between them. Germline lookup yields CDR1 SGHTA and CDR2 FQGNSA. The CDR3 extends over 18 amino acids. This TCR came from a girl aged 5 to 17 with multiple sclerosis. The chain has TRBV7-2 and TRBJ2-3, with TRBD2 as a possible D gene (6 bases). Sample: blood. DNA for the CDR3: TGTGCCAGCAGCTTACAGGAGGAGGGGAATCGGGGCACAGATACGCAGTATTTT. Its protein is CASSLQEEGNRGTDTQYF.